This T cell receptor beta chain was documented in a study of shared clonotypes between healthy human individuals. General study points: Researchers found naive subsets generally carried larger estimated richness than memory subsets.

Details on this clone: As yet, its antigen is unknown.

Trimming shortened V by 6 bases and J by 0 bases, and 15 bases separated the two germline ends. There are 16 residues in the CDR3. The germline V gene has CDR1 LGHNT and CDR2 FRNRAP. The assay was run at deep level. The authors loaded around 220 ng DNA, roughly 33,000 T cell genomes, into sorted-subset replicate PCRs. The method was immunoSEQ multiplex PCR; TCRdb's version includes in-frame clones alone and lacks a portion of them. The top ten hold about 0.13% of the sample, which has approximately 2.5 million clones, 90% to 95% seen once. This clonotype was sampled from a man aged 18-30 years in good health. Sequencing input: naive CD4+ T cells sorted from blood. Subset of the sample: CD45RA+ positively selected. This sequence joins TRBV12-5 and TRBJ1-5, with D possibly TRBD1 on 5 matching bases. The CDR3 sequence: CASGGWGTLSNQPQHF. The CDR3, as DNA: TGTGCTAGTGGGGGATGGGGGACTCTTAGCAATCAGCCCCAGCATTTT.